One and the same sample provided the 10 T cell receptor beta chains below, sequenced in a study of blood T cell repertoires in COVID-19. The repertoire was sequenced with immunoSEQ multiplex PCR; TCRdb's copy has only in-frame clones and lacks some. The sample shows 30,000 to 35,000 clones, around 88% of them seen only once. The sequenced sample consisted of peripheral blood. The origin of the receptors is a woman between 70 and 85 years old with active COVID-19.

This chain links TRBV7-9 with TRBJ1-4; 9 bases are shared with TRBD1. CDR3 length: 16 amino acids. In germline, CDR1 is SEHNR, CDR2 FQNEAQ (reference sequence). Trimming cost V 4 bases and J 8 bases; bases outside gene matches: 11. The CDR3 spells CASSSVLGQGREKLFF. The DNA of the CDR3 is TGTGCCAGCAGCTCTGTATTAGGACAGGGGCGCGAAAAACTGTTTTTT.

The chain couples TRBV6-2 or TRBV6-3 to TRBJ1-2; D gene uncertain. The CDR3 has 14 amino acids. V lost 6 bases and J 6 bases, leaving 17 bases between the germline ends. Germline values: CDR1 MNHEY, CDR2 SVGEGT. In DNA, the CDR3 is TGTGCCAGCAGCCTTAGCGGAGGAAAGGATGGCTACACCTTC. This gives the protein CASSLSGGKDGYTF.

The chain recombines TRBV6-6 with TRBJ2-2; perhaps TRBD2 as D (6 bases). The CDR3 consists of 16 residues. Germline lookup yields CDR1 MNHNY and CDR2 SVGAGI (reference sequence). V was clipped by 0 bases and J by 1 base, with 9 bases between them. The CDR3 here is CASSYSGGWNTGELFF. The CDR3 nucleotides are TGTGCCAGCAGTTACTCGGGGGGATGGAACACCGGGGAGCTGTTTTTT.

CDR3 coding DNA: TGTGCCAGTAGGGACAGGGGGCCCTCCACTGAAGCTTTCTTT. This codes for CASRDRGPSTEAFF. V usage is TRBV19 and J usage is TRBJ1-1, with 11 bases lining up with TRBD1. Per germline, CDR1 LNHDA and CDR2 SQIVND (reference sequence). V was clipped by 6 bases and J by 4 bases; unmatched bases: 4. The CDR3 sequence is 14 residues long.

The V call is TRBV3-1 (or the pseudogene TRBV3-2), the J call TRBJ2-7, with TRBD2 matching over 9 bases. The CDR3 covers 16 residues. Germline V gene lookup returns CDR1 LGHDT and CDR2 YNNKEL (reference sequence). The V and J ends lost 0 bases and 5 bases, in that order; junction bases with no gene match: 8. The CDR3 DNA follows: TGTGCCAGCAGCCAAGATGGGACTAGCTCTGGTCACGAGCAGTACTTC. Translation gives CASSQDGTSSGHEQYF.

This clone turned up a few times. The rearrangement joins TRBV7-9 to TRBJ2-7; D call uncertain. V lost 3 bases and J 4 bases, leaving 10 bases between the germline ends. The CDR3 loop spans 13 amino acids. Germline assignment: CDR1 SEHNR and CDR2 FQNEAQ (reference sequence). CDR3 sequence: CASSFYLSYEQYF. Written as DNA, the CDR3 is TGTGCCAGCAGCTTTTATCTCAGTTACGAGCAGTACTTC. Full variable domain (rest looked up from reference TRBV7-9 and TRBJ2-7): DTGVSQNPRHKITKRGQNVTFRCDPISEHNRLYWYRQTLGQGPEFLTYFQNEAQLEKSRLLSDRFSAERPKGSFSTLEIQRTEQGDSAMYLCASSFYLSYEQYFGPGTRLTVT.

This clone was observed once. The chain has TRBV11-3 and TRBJ1-1; D unclear. The CDR3 loop spans 16 amino acids. With 5 bases removed from V and 0 bases from J, the gap between germline ends came to 16 bases. The V gene's germline CDR1 is SGHNT and CDR2 YENEEA. This CDR3 is CASSPASVALNTEAFF. CDR3 nucleotides: TGTGCCAGCAGCCCCGCATCGGTAGCATTGAACACTGAAGCTTTCTTT.

The chain links TRBV18 to TRBJ2-5; 8 positions match TRBD1. The CDR3 sequence is 15 residues long. V shed 3 bases and J 4 bases; nucleotides not matched to a gene: 7. The germline gives CDR1 KGHSH, CDR2 LQKENI. In DNA form, the CDR3 reads TGTGCCAGCTCACCCCCGACAGGGGCGGGAGAGACCCAGTACTTC. It is translated as CASSPPTGAGETQYF.

The chain links TRBV9 to TRBJ2-2, with TRBD2 identical over 10 bases. Germline assignment: CDR1 SGDLS and CDR2 YYNGEE. Trimming cost V 0 bases and J 6 bases; bases outside gene matches: 5. CDR3 length equals 16 residues. The CDR3: CASSVVSGGASGELFF. CDR3 DNA: TGTGCCAGCAGCGTAGTGAGCGGGGGGGCCTCCGGGGAGCTGTTTTTT.

The V gene is TRBV10-3, the J gene TRBJ1-6; a possible D gene is TRBD1 (5 bases). V lost 5 bases to trimming and J lost 4 bases, with 12 bases between them. The CDR3 totals 15 residues. Germline assignment: CDR1 ENHRY and CDR2 SYGVKD. CDR3 in amino acids: CAISPRVGYNSPLHF. CDR3 DNA: TGTGCCATCAGTCCCAGGGTGGGATATAATTCACCCCTCCACTTT.